This entry concerns a single T cell receptor beta chain. Antigen: not known. J gave up 1 base and V 3 bases, and 6 bases lay outside the gene matches. CDR1 and CDR2 (germline): SGHAT, FQNNGV. This CDR3 spans 17 amino acids. These data come from a study of cytomegalovirus exposure and HLA in healthy donors. Whole-study context: Early on, a data release was issued that held approximately 78 million unique TCRs from HLA-typed donors.

Study results and limitations: V- and J-gene trimming of TCR beta was linked (in a later analysis) to a missense DCLRE1C variant.

Researchers ran the PCR with 60 Vbeta and 13 Jbeta primers. This table comes from immunoSEQ multiplex PCR, and its TCRdb copy is limited to in-frame clones, with some not included. The sample carries under 150,000 clones, about 80% recorded once. The sequencing input was PBMCs. The rearrangement links TRBV11-2 to TRBJ2-5; 12 bases are shared with TRBD2. This receptor was identified in a boy between 2 and 10 years old in good health and CMV-seronegative. CDR3 nucleotides: TGTGCCAGCAGCTTTACTAGCGGGGGGCTACCCCAAGAGACCCAGTACTTC. Translated, it gives CASSFTSGGLPQETQYF. Together with reference TRBV11-2 and TRBJ2-5, the CDR3 gives the full variable domain: EAGVAQSPRYKIIEKRQSVAFWCNPISGHATLYWYQQILGQGPKLLIQFQNNGVVDDSQLPKDRFSAERLKGVDSTLKIQPAKLEDSAVYLCASSFTSGGLPQETQYFGPGTRLLVL.